These 30 T cell receptor beta chains share one sample of origin, sequenced in a study of early T cells in non-severe SARS-CoV-2 infection. MiXCR, applied by TCRdb to the 5' RACE reads, yields one record per CDR3 protein. The sample has more than 60,000 distinct CDR3 sequences, under 15% seen once; the top ten hold roughly 8.3%. Sequencing was performed on whole blood. These receptor sequences come from an adult who was a healthcare worker with PCR-confirmed SARS-CoV-2 infection or an uninfected control (not recorded which).

V is TRBV5-6 and J is TRBJ2-3; unclear D gene. Deletions cut 4 bases from V and 0 bases from J, with 18 bases between. CDR3 length: 17 residues. The germline gives CDR1 SGHDT, CDR2 YYEEEE. For the CDR3, the DNA is TGTGCCAGCAGCAACTATAACCCGACGCCAAGCACAGATACGCAGTATTTT. Protein product: CASSNYNPTPSTDTQYF.

This clonotype was counted ten times or more. V is TRBV29-1 and J is TRBJ2-3, with a possible D match to TRBD2 (5 bases). V dropped 4 bases and J dropped 1 base, with 12 bases sitting between them. This CDR3 region has 14 residues. Germline values: CDR1 SQVTM, CDR2 ANQGSEA. This CDR3 is CSVGEFGRTDTQYF. The DNA of the CDR3 is TGCAGCGTTGGGGAGTTCGGGCGCACAGATACGCAGTATTTT.

Many counts were recorded for this clonotype. The J gene is TRBJ1-1, the V gene TRBV7-2; maybe TRBD1 (6 bases). Germline V gene data show CDR1 as SGHTA and CDR2 as FQGNSA. V lost 4 bases, J lost 4 bases, and 19 bases lay in between. CDR3 size: 16 residues. The CDR3 here is CASSSTSGAGGTEAFF. The CDR3 DNA is TGTGCCAGCAGCTCTACCTCAGGGGCGGGGGGCACTGAAGCTTTCTTT.

This chain links TRBV11-3 with TRBJ2-1; 10 positions match TRBD2. This CDR3 has 17 amino acids. The V segment lost 4 bases and the J segment 0 bases; nucleotides outside the gene matches: 6. Germline V CDR1 and CDR2: SGHNT, YENEEA. DNA of the CDR3: TGTGCCAGCAGCTCCCGGACTAGCGGAGCCTCCTACAATGAGCAGTTCTTC. Translated, it gives CASSSRTSGASYNEQFF.

The chain combines TRBV7-2 with TRBJ2-1, with 14 bases fitting TRBD2. The ends lost 3 bases at V and 0 bases at J; junction bases unmatched: 7. CDR3 length: 19 residues. Looked up from germline, CDR1 is SGHTA and CDR2 is FQGNSA. The CDR3 region is CASSFTGTSGGSSYNEQFF. Written as DNA, the CDR3 is TGTGCCAGCAGCTTTACCGGGACTAGCGGGGGAAGCTCCTACAATGAGCAGTTCTTC.

This clonotype was counted a few times. The chain is built from TRBV7-6 and TRBJ2-1; no reliable D call. The CDR3 loop spans 14 amino acids. V gave up 1 base and J gave up 4 bases, with 8 bases separating them. Germline V gene data show CDR1 as SGHVS and CDR2 as FNYEAQ. CDR3 sequence (DNA): TGTGCCAGCAGCTTAGAGTGGCGGTACAATGAGCAGTTCTTC. Its protein is CASSLEWRYNEQFF.

As regards this clonotype: A much larger clone lies a single base off, so this may be a read error. CDR3 DNA sequence: TGCAGCGCCGGTGACAGGGATGGCCACACCTTC. Translated, it gives CSAGDRDGHTF. This sequence joins TRBV29-1 and TRBJ1-2, with TRBD1 matching over 7 bases. This CDR3 is built from 11 residues. The germline V gene has CDR1 SQVTM and CDR2 ANQGSEA.

The rearrangement joins TRBV29-1 to TRBJ2-2; TRBD1 matches at 7 bases. Germline V gene sequence: CDR1 SQVTM, CDR2 ANQGSEA. After removal of 6 bases from V and 4 bases from J, the junction contained 5 bases not matched to a gene. The CDR3 consists of 13 residues. The CDR3 reads CSVGTVATGELFF. In nucleotides, the CDR3 is TGCAGCGTGGGGACAGTGGCCACCGGGGAGCTGTTTTTT.

In its sample, this clonotype was seen a few times. J is TRBJ2-6 and V is TRBV9, with D possibly being TRBD1 (6 bases). V was clipped by 0 bases and J by 2 bases, with 18 bases between them. This CDR3 is built from 19 residues. Germline-derived CDR1 and CDR2 are SGDLS and YYNGEE. This CDR3 is CASSVARRGTTTGANVLTF. The CDR3 DNA reads TGTGCCAGCAGCGTAGCTCGCAGGGGCACAACAACTGGGGCCAACGTCCTGACTTTC.

This clonotype was picked up many times. The chain has TRBV9 and TRBJ2-1; 8 positions agree with TRBD2. The CDR3 runs 14 residues. V shed 4 bases, J shed 9 bases, and the junction held 9 bases outside the gene matches. The germline V gene encodes CDR1 SGDLS and CDR2 YYNGEE. The CDR3 DNA is TGTGCCAGCAGCCCAGGGACTAGATCCTTTGAGCAGTTCTTC. The encoded protein is CASSPGTRSFEQFF.

This clonotype occurred a few times. The chain carries TRBV3-1 and TRBJ1-5; no reliable D call. There are 14 residues in the CDR3. CDR1 LGHDT and CDR2 YNNKEL come from the germline V gene (reference sequence). V was shortened by 2 bases and J by 8 bases, with 13 bases between the two germline ends. The CDR3 region has the DNA TGTGCCAGCAGCCAATATGGCCCCGCGGAGCCCCAGCATTTT. Encoded protein: CASSQYGPAEPQHF.

This clonotype was seen more than once but under ten times. V gene TRBV5-8 combines with J gene TRBJ1-2; D gene unclear. V shed 5 bases and J shed 6 bases, with 17 bases lying between them. This CDR3 contains 14 residues. CDR1 SGHTS and CDR2 YDEGEE come from the germline V gene. CDR3 region: CASRQTGLTDGYTF. Here the CDR3 DNA reads TGTGCCAGCAGACAGACGGGGTTAACCGATGGCTACACCTTC. Together with reference TRBV5-8 and TRBJ1-2, the CDR3 gives the full variable domain: EAGVTQSPTHLIKTRGQQATLRCSPISGHTSVYWYQQALGLGLQFLLWYDEGEERNRGNFPPRFSGRQFPNYSSELNVNALELEDSALYLCASRQTGLTDGYTFGSGTRLTVV.

This chain links TRBV7-9 with TRBJ2-1; 9 bases are shared with TRBD2. Trimming at V came to 5 bases and at J to 9 bases, leaving 14 bases not matched to a gene. The germline CDR1 and CDR2 sequences are SEHNR and FQNEAQ (reference sequence). This CDR3 comprises 16 residues. Here the CDR3 reads CASSPVSSGSGGEQFF. In nucleotides, the CDR3 is TGTGCCAGCAGCCCCGTCAGTAGCGGGAGTGGGGGTGAGCAGTTCTTC.

This clonotype was seen repeatedly, ten times or more. The gene calls are TRBV28 and TRBJ2-3; 10 bases map to TRBD2. The V gene end was trimmed by 3 bases and the J gene end by 5 bases; junction bases not matched to a gene: 8. The CDR3 is 16 amino acids. Germline V gene lookup returns CDR1 MDHEN and CDR2 SYDVKM. The CDR3 DNA follows: TGTGCCAGCAGTTTTGGCCTAGCGGGAGCAGGAGATACGCAGTATTTT. Translating gives CASSFGLAGAGDTQYF. Full variable domain (missing parts from reference TRBV28 and TRBJ2-3): DVKVTQSSRYLVKRTGEKVFLECVQDMDHENMFWYRQDPGLGLRLIYFSYDVKMKEKGDIPEGYSVSREKKERFSLILESASTNQTSMYLCASSFGLAGAGDTQYFGPGTRLTVL.

This clonotype was counted at least ten times. The rearrangement uses TRBV7-2 and TRBJ1-1; D call uncertain. Trimming pared 4 bases from V and 11 bases from J, leaving 23 bases between. Germline CDR1 reads SGHTA; CDR2 reads FQGNSA. The CDR3 is made up of 15 amino acids. The CDR3 DNA follows: TGTGCCAGCAGCTCGGATGAGGTAGAGGAAAGAAGGGCTTTCTTT. Translated: CASSSDEVEERRAFF.

CDR3 region: CSVQGDIYGYTF. Written as DNA, the CDR3 is TGCAGCGTCCAGGGGGACATCTATGGCTACACCTTC. This chain uses TRBV29-1 with TRBJ1-2; 7 bases align to TRBD1. V shed 6 bases, J shed 4 bases, and the junction held 5 bases outside the gene matches. This CDR3 spans 12 amino acids. Germline CDR1 reads SQVTM; CDR2 reads ANQGSEA.

This clonotype was picked up many times. The J gene is TRBJ1-5, the V gene TRBV7-9, with D unresolved. Looked up from germline, CDR1 is SEHNR and CDR2 is FQNEAQ (reference sequence). The CDR3 length is 13 residues. The V and J ends lost 1 base and 10 bases respectively, with 11 bases between them. The CDR3 protein is CASSLEGTVPQHF. The CDR3 DNA reads TGTGCCAGCAGCTTAGAGGGAACAGTACCCCAGCATTTT.

This clonotype was seen ten or more times. V usage is TRBV7-2 and J usage is TRBJ1-1; 8 bases match TRBD1. The CDR3 has 15 residues. Unmatched junction bases numbered 6, after V lost 2 bases and J lost 4 bases. Germline values: CDR1 SGHTA, CDR2 FQGNSA. The CDR3 nucleotides are TGTGCCAGCAGCTTAAGTCAGGGGGCGATCACTGAAGCTTTCTTT. Amino acid sequence: CASSLSQGAITEAFF.

This clonotype was observed a single time. The chain joins TRBV9 to TRBJ2-7; 8 bases fit TRBD2. The CDR3 sequence is 14 residues long. After removal of 4 bases from V and 5 bases from J, the junction contained 8 bases not matched to a gene. From germline, CDR1 is SGDLS and CDR2 YYNGEE. DNA of the CDR3: TGTGCCAGCAGCCCCCAGGCAGCGGGAGACGAGCAGTACTTC. Amino acids: CASSPQAAGDEQYF.

This clonotype was detected ten times or more. The J gene is TRBJ2-3, the V gene TRBV6-5, with 11 bases matching TRBD1. From germline, CDR1 is MNHEY and CDR2 SVGAGI. This CDR3 has 15 residues. V lost 5 bases, J lost 4 bases, and 5 bases stayed unmatched. CDR3 sequence (DNA): TGTGCCAGCAGTGATCCGGGACAGGGGGCAGATACGCAGTATTTT. Residues: CASSDPGQGADTQYF.

There are a few counts of this clonotype. The chain joins TRBV7-9 to TRBJ2-5; D gene uncertain. The CDR3 totals 14 residues. Looked up from germline, CDR1 is SEHNR and CDR2 is FQNEAQ (reference sequence). Trimming cost V 6 bases and J 5 bases, with 16 bases left between them. CDR3 in DNA: TGTGCCAGCAGACCCTCGGGCCTCGCGGAGACCCAGTACTTC. Its translation is CASRPSGLAETQYF.

This rearrangement joins TRBV29-1 to TRBJ1-3; D gene uncertain. This CDR3 has 12 residues. V was clipped by 5 bases and J by 0 bases, with 5 bases between them. Germline V gene data show CDR1 as SQVTM and CDR2 as ANQGSEA. CDR3 residues: CSVRSSGNTIYF. CDR3 sequence (DNA): TGCAGCGTTCGAAGCTCTGGAAACACCATATATTTT.

This clonotype was recorded a few times. The chain uses TRBV5-1 and TRBJ2-1; 7 bases agree with TRBD2. In germline, CDR1 is SGHRS, CDR2 YFSETQ. V dropped 5 bases and J dropped 3; count of bases not matched to a gene: 2. This CDR3 spans 13 amino acids. CDR3: CASSLADYNEQFF. CDR3 bases: TGCGCCAGCAGTCTAGCGGACTACAATGAGCAGTTCTTC.

There are many counts of this clonotype. This chain's CDR3 is CASGDRGSYNSPLHF. In nucleotides, the CDR3 is TGTGCCAGCGGGGACAGGGGCTCCTATAATTCACCCCTCCACTTT. V and J are TRBV6-1 and TRBJ1-6; 10 bases align to TRBD1. The germline V gene has CDR1 MNHNS and CDR2 SASEGT. The CDR3 has 15 residues. V shed 8 bases, J shed 0 bases, and the junction held 1 base outside the gene matches.

This clonotype was detected only a few times. The chain couples TRBV29-1 to TRBJ2-3, with D perhaps TRBD1 or TRBD2 (5 bases each). With 3 bases removed from V and 5 bases from J, the gap between germline ends came to 9 bases. Looked up from germline, CDR1 is SQVTM and CDR2 is ANQGSEA. This CDR3 is built from 12 residues. The CDR3 region is CSVDQGVDTQYF. The CDR3 DNA reads TGCAGCGTTGACCAGGGAGTAGATACGCAGTATTTT.

This clonotype was recorded a few times. The rearrangement joins TRBV7-9 to TRBJ1-4; D is unresolved. Trimming took off 1 base at V and 10 bases at J, with 10 bases between the two ends. This CDR3 has 13 amino acids. Germline CDR1 and CDR2: SEHNR and FQNEAQ (reference sequence). The CDR3 here is CASSLGTGRKLFF. In DNA form, the CDR3 reads TGTGCCAGCAGCTTAGGGACGGGCCGAAAACTGTTTTTT.

This clonotype was seen more than once but under ten times. The chain recombines TRBV9 with TRBJ1-5; the match to TRBD1 covers 9 bases. This CDR3 spans 17 amino acids. Germline trimming cut 1 base from V and 2 bases from J; bases unmatched to any gene: 7. Germline CDR1 SGDLS, CDR2 YYNGEE. CDR3 bases: TGTGCCAGCAGCGTACCGGGACAGGGTGTTGGCAATCAGCCCCAGCATTTT. Translation: CASSVPGQGVGNQPQHF.

The sample holds a few counts of this clonotype. This chain links TRBV10-3 with TRBJ2-7, with a possible D match to TRBD1 (6 bases). The V end was cut by 10 bases, the J end by 1 base, with 8 bases between. Germline V gene lookup returns CDR1 ENHRY and CDR2 SYGVKD. The CDR3 has 11 residues. The CDR3 region has the DNA TGTGCCACTACAGGGTCCTACGAGCAGTACTTC. Protein product: CATTGSYEQYF.

The table lists this clonotype with many counts. The rearrangement uses TRBV11-3 and TRBJ2-1; D is possibly TRBD1 or TRBD2 (5 bases each). CDR3 length equals 14 residues. Germline lookup yields CDR1 SGHNT and CDR2 YENEEA. V dropped 6 bases and J dropped 9 bases, with 18 bases sitting between them. In DNA, the CDR3 is TGTGCCAGCAGTTTGACTGGGACGGGACCTGAGCAGTTCTTC. Translating it yields CASSLTGTGPEQFF.

In its sample, this clonotype is medium-sized. This chain joins TRBV19 and TRBJ2-5, with TRBD1 matching 7 bases. This CDR3 region has 15 residues. Germline V gives CDR1 LNHDA, CDR2 SQIVND (reference sequence). The V gene end was trimmed by 4 bases and the J gene end by 5 bases; junction bases not matched to a gene: 10. CDR3 in amino acids: CASSTGTATWETQYF. The CDR3 coding sequence is TGTGCCAGTAGTACCGGGACAGCCACTTGGGAGACCCAGTACTTC.